The 30 T cell receptor beta chains listed next were all sequenced from one sample in a study of human T cells and chemical hapten exposure. Described time point: pre-sensitization, week 0. Treatment here: therapeutic diphenylcyclopropenone sensitization with weekly scalp DPC. TCRdb re-derived calls from the RACE reads in MiXCR, one entry per CDR3 protein. In the table there are some 38,000 distinct CDR3 sequences, around 7.6% of which are singletons. The material sequenced was whole blood, taken in connection with sensitization to the hapten diphenylcyclopropenone (DPC). The origin of the receptors is a woman between 45 and 60 years old with alopecia areata. Some clones in this sample may be carry-over from other donors' samples.

The V gene is TRBV14, the J gene TRBJ2-3; D not certain. Germline CDR1 and CDR2: SGHDN and FVKESK. The CDR3 extends over 18 amino acids. V was clipped by 1 base and J by 0 bases, with 17 bases between them. The CDR3 region has the DNA TGTGCCAGCAGCCAAGGAACCCCTCGCGGACGGAGCACAGATACGCAGTATTTT. Its translation is CASSQGTPRGRSTDTQYF.

This clonotype was detected ten times or more. CDR3 residues: CASSPSQGSNQPQHF. The CDR3 DNA sequence: TGTGCCAGCTCACCATCTCAGGGTAGCAATCAGCCCCAGCATTTT. The V and J genes are TRBV18 and TRBJ1-5; TRBD1 is a possible D gene (5 bases). The ends were cut back, 2 bases at V and 0 bases at J, with 8 bases in the middle. The CDR3 loop spans 15 amino acids. Germline V gene data show CDR1 as KGHSH and CDR2 as LQKENI.

This chain links TRBV20-1 with TRBJ1-1, with 10 bases lining up with TRBD1. The CDR3 loop spans 16 amino acids. The V and J ends lost 1 base and 1 base, in that order; junction bases with no gene match: 6. Per the germline V gene, CDR1 is DFQATT and CDR2 is SNEGSKA (reference sequence). Here the CDR3 reads CSARGQGAAKNTEAFF. DNA of the CDR3: TGCAGTGCTAGAGGACAGGGGGCGGCCAAGAACACTGAAGCTTTCTTT.

This clonotype was seen repeatedly, ten times or more. The genes are TRBV29-1 and TRBJ1-5; TRBD1 is a possible D gene (6 bases). This CDR3 spans 13 amino acids. Looked up from germline, CDR1 is SQVTM and CDR2 is ANQGSEA. Trimming removed 4 bases at V and 6 bases at J, with 13 bases between. CDR3 sequence (DNA): TGCAGCGTTGTAGCGACAGGCGGTCAGCCCCAGCATTTT. Translation: CSVVATGGQPQHF.

This clonotype has just a few counts. The chain links TRBV18 to TRBJ2-3; D tentatively fits TRBD1 or TRBD2 (5 bases each). Germline assignment: CDR1 KGHSH and CDR2 LQKENI. This CDR3 contains 17 residues. The V gene lost 3 bases and the J gene lost 1 base, with 17 bases spanning the gap. The DNA for the CDR3 is TGTGCCAGCTCACCCGGATGGGGCAACGGGGGCACAGATACGCAGTATTTT. Translating gives CASSPGWGNGGTDTQYF.

This clonotype was seen at least ten times. V usage is TRBV24-1 and J usage is TRBJ1-3, with D perhaps matching TRBD1 (5 bases). Trimming pared 3 bases from V and 4 bases from J, leaving 9 bases between. CDR3 length: 14 amino acids. CDR1 is KGHDR and CDR2 is SFDVKD in the germline V gene. The CDR3 is CATSDGHRGNTIYF. The CDR3, as DNA: TGTGCCACCAGTGATGGCCACAGGGGAAACACCATATATTTT.

The sample holds many counts of this clonotype. The V call is TRBV5-5, the J call TRBJ1-2; D is perhaps TRBD1 (6 bases). The V gene's germline CDR1 is SGHKS and CDR2 YYEKEE (reference sequence). The length of the CDR3 is 19 residues. Trimming left V 4 bases short and J 1 base short, with 26 bases between. The CDR3 nucleotides read TGTGCCAGCAGCCGAACCGGCCTTCTTCGGGGGCGGAGTAACTATGGCTACACCTTC. As protein: CASSRTGLLRGRSNYGYTF.

This clonotype was counted at least ten times. The CDR3 sequence is CASSPSLGVGQFF. The CDR3 coding sequence is TGTGCCAGCAGCCCTTCCCTGGGGGTCGGGCAGTTCTTC. This chain uses TRBV14 with TRBJ2-1; D might be TRBD1 or TRBD2, each matching 5 bases. Trimming removed 4 bases from V and 12 bases from J, with 16 bases in between. The CDR3 length is 13 residues. Germline V CDR1 and CDR2: SGHDN, FVKESK.

The genes are TRBV6-5 and TRBJ2-1, with 11 bases matching TRBD2. Germline CDR1 reads MNHEY; CDR2 reads SVGAGI. V was clipped by 4 bases and J by 7 bases; unmatched bases: 9. This CDR3 has 16 residues. The CDR3 bases are TGTGCCAGCAGTTCTCTTACTAGCGGGAGAGGGAATGAGCAGTTCTTC. Protein product: CASSSLTSGRGNEQFF.

V usage is TRBV11-2 and J usage is TRBJ2-7; D possibly uses TRBD1 or TRBD2 (5 bases each). Germline V gene sequence: CDR1 SGHAT, CDR2 FQNNGV. The ends were cut back, 1 base at V and 5 bases at J, with 18 bases in the middle. CDR3 size: 16 residues. This chain's CDR3 is CASSLALVRGVNEQYF. CDR3 coding DNA: TGTGCCAGCAGCTTAGCCCTAGTTCGAGGGGTGAACGAGCAGTACTTC.

This sequence joins TRBV12-5 and TRBJ2-3, with TRBD1 identical over 11 bases. Germline V gene lookup returns CDR1 LGHNT and CDR2 FRNRAP. The CDR3 has 14 amino acids. J gave up 7 bases and V 5 bases, and 5 bases lay outside the gene matches. As DNA, the CDR3 is TGTGCTAGTGGTACCGGACAGGGGGCGAATACGCAGTATTTT. Translation gives CASGTGQGANTQYF.

As regards this clonotype: At one of its ends the junction is not consistent with the germline gene, which may arise from a read error. V is TRBV5-4 and J is TRBJ2-5; 10 nucleotides align to TRBD2. Per germline, CDR1 SGHNT and CDR2 YYREEE (reference sequence). This CDR3 has 16 amino acids. CDR3 loop: CANSRLAGDEGKTQYF. DNA for the CDR3: TGTGCCAACAGCCGGCTAGCGGGAGACGAAGGAAAGACCCAGTACTTC.

This clonotype occurred many times. The V and J genes are TRBV11-2 and TRBJ2-3, with 7 bases identical to TRBD2. The CDR3 is made up of 15 amino acids. The germline V gene encodes CDR1 SGHAT and CDR2 FQNNGV. V shed 6 bases and J 2 bases; nucleotides not matched to a gene: 8. For the CDR3, the DNA is TGTGCCAGCAGACGTAGCCGACTAGCCACAGATACGCAGTATTTT. Protein: CASRRSRLATDTQYF.

This clonotype was picked up many times. The chain links TRBV30 to TRBJ1-1, with D possibly being TRBD1 (5 bases). The ends were cut back, 1 base at V and 0 bases at J, with 15 bases in the middle. There are 16 residues in the CDR3. Germline CDR1 is GTSNPN and CDR2 is SVGIG (reference sequence). The CDR3 protein is CAWSGPGHSMNTEAFF. The CDR3 DNA follows: TGTGCCTGGAGTGGCCCCGGACATTCGATGAACACTGAAGCTTTCTTT.

This chain uses TRBV7-3 with TRBJ2-1; TRBD2 agrees at 7 bases. Germline CDR1 reads SGHTA; CDR2 reads FQGTGA. V lost 4 bases, J lost 6 bases, and 9 bases stayed unmatched. There are 15 residues in the CDR3. The CDR3 is CASSSPPPGGNEQFF. Here the CDR3 DNA reads TGTGCCAGCAGCTCCCCCCCCCCGGGGGGCAATGAGCAGTTCTTC. The variable domain in full, with the rest retrieved from reference TRBV7-3 and TRBJ2-1, is GAGVSQTPSNKVTEKGKYVELRCDPISGHTALYWYRQSLGQGPEFLIYFQGTGAADDSGLPNDRFFAVRPEGSVSTLKIQRTERGDSAVYLCASSSPPPGGNEQFFGPGTRLTVL.

This clonotype was recorded at least ten times. V is TRBV12-3 or TRBV12-4 and J is TRBJ2-3, with TRBD1 matching 9 bases. The CDR3 runs to 15 residues. Unmatched junction bases numbered 3, after V lost 1 base and J lost 4 bases. As DNA, the CDR3 is TGTGCCAGCAGTTTAGGGGACAGGGATGCAGATACGCAGTATTTT. Residues: CASSLGDRDADTQYF.

This clonotype was counted many times. The chain uses TRBV12-3 or TRBV12-4 and TRBJ2-1; D is unclear. The V end lost 5 bases, the J end lost 3 bases, and 11 bases lay between the germline ends. CDR3 length: 14 residues. DNA of the CDR3: TGTGCCAGCAGTCCACCCCACCTCTACAATGAGCAGTTCTTC. Translating gives CASSPPHLYNEQFF.

This clonotype was detected a few times. The chain uses TRBV20-1 and TRBJ1-6; D not certain. This CDR3 spans 13 amino acids. The germline V gene has CDR1 DFQATT and CDR2 SNEGSKA (reference sequence). V dropped 3 bases and J dropped 7 bases, with 10 bases sitting between them. CDR3 protein: CSASFSDNSPLHF. For the CDR3, the DNA is TGCAGTGCTAGCTTTTCTGACAATTCACCCCTCCACTTT.

This clonotype has a count of ten or more. The rearrangement links TRBV20-1 to TRBJ2-7; 7 nucleotides line up with TRBD1. Germline assignment: CDR1 DFQATT and CDR2 SNEGSKA (reference sequence). V shed 4 bases, J shed 6 bases, and the junction held 15 bases outside the gene matches. The CDR3 is made up of 15 amino acids. The chain's CDR3 is CSATFGQEPSSEQYF. CDR3 DNA: TGCAGTGCTACCTTTGGACAGGAACCCTCCAGCGAGCAGTACTTC.

This clonotype was recorded a few times. The chain combines TRBV20-1 with TRBJ1-3, with D maybe TRBD1 (5 bases). Trimming cost V 5 bases and J 2 bases, with 10 bases left between them. Germline-derived CDR1 and CDR2 are DFQATT and SNEGSKA (reference sequence). CDR3 size: 13 residues. The CDR3 region is CSAQGPTGNTIYF. The CDR3 DNA sequence: TGCAGTGCTCAGGGCCCGACTGGAAACACCATATATTTT.

There are many counts of this clonotype. The rearrangement links TRBV28 to TRBJ2-2; 7 positions match TRBD2. CDR3 size: 15 residues. Germline V gene lookup returns CDR1 MDHEN and CDR2 SYDVKM. The J segment lost 3 bases and the V segment lost 7 bases, leaving 8 bases of the junction unmatched. The CDR3 region is CASIPGLADTGELFF. The DNA for the CDR3 is TGTGCCAGCATCCCGGGGCTAGCGGACACCGGGGAGCTGTTTTTT. The full variable domain, rest sourced from reference TRBV28 and TRBJ2-2, is DVKVTQSSRYLVKRTGEKVFLECVQDMDHENMFWYRQDPGLGLRLIYFSYDVKMKEKGDIPEGYSVSREKKERFSLILESASTNQTSMYLCASIPGLADTGELFFGEGSRLTVL.

This clonotype was detected many times. The chain carries TRBV7-6 and TRBJ1-1; D is perhaps TRBD1 (5 bases). This CDR3 region has 13 residues. V lost 0 bases to trimming and J lost 7 bases, with 9 bases between them. Germline assignment: CDR1 SGHVS and CDR2 FNYEAQ. CDR3 amino acids: CASSLARRGEAFF. The CDR3 DNA reads TGTGCCAGCAGCTTAGCGCGAAGGGGTGAAGCTTTCTTT.

The chain is built from TRBV19 and TRBJ1-2, with a tentative D call TRBD1 (6 bases). Germline loops: CDR1 LNHDA, CDR2 SQIVND (reference sequence). V lost 5 bases and J 4 bases, leaving 17 bases between the germline ends. The CDR3 runs 15 residues. The CDR3, as DNA: TGTGCCAGTAGTGGCGGGACACCTTCCCTCTATGGCTACACCTTC. Translation: CASSGGTPSLYGYTF.

The sample holds many counts of this clonotype. The DNA for the CDR3 is TGTGCCAGCAGCCGCTCTTTGAACACTGAAGCTTTCTTT. It is translated as CASSRSLNTEAFF. This rearrangement joins TRBV5-5 to TRBJ1-1; D unresolved. V was trimmed by 4 bases and J by 0 bases, leaving 7 bases between them. The CDR3 has 13 residues. The germline gives CDR1 SGHKS, CDR2 YYEKEE (reference sequence).

This CDR3 reads CASTLAGTTTYEQYF. The DNA for the CDR3 is TGTGCCAGCACCCTAGCCGGGACAACCACCTACGAGCAGTACTTC. V gene TRBV21-1 combines with J gene TRBJ2-7; the table's D call, TRBD1, was not checked against the DNA. TRBV21-1 is a pseudogene. The CDR3 has 15 residues.

This clonotype was seen many times. The J gene is TRBJ2-3, the V gene TRBV21-1; the table's D call, TRBD1, has no DNA check behind it. TRBV21-1 is annotated as a pseudogene. The CDR3 has 15 residues. CDR3 protein: CASSTTGGATDTQYF. CDR3 coding DNA: TGTGCCAGCAGCACGACAGGGGGAGCGACAGATACGCAGTATTTT.

This clonotype came up a few times. The V call is TRBV4-3, the J call TRBJ1-6; D is ambiguous. V lost 2 bases, J lost 8 bases, and 7 bases lay in between. Germline V gene data show CDR1 as LGHNA and CDR2 as YSLEER. The CDR3 contains 13 residues. CDR3 amino acids: CASSQKDDSPLHF. CDR3 DNA: TGCGCCAGCAGCCAAAAGGATGATTCACCCCTCCACTTT.

This clonotype was seen many times. The V gene is TRBV6-5, the J gene TRBJ2-7; D possibly matches TRBD1 or TRBD2 (5 bases each). Germline CDR1 is MNHEY and CDR2 is SVGAGI. The CDR3 has 14 residues. Trimming removed 6 bases from V and 11 bases from J, with 23 bases in between. CDR3 sequence: CASRPIGTALQKYF. The CDR3 nucleotides read TGTGCCAGCAGGCCTATCGGGACGGCCCTACAAAAGTACTTC.

The chain recombines TRBV10-3 with TRBJ2-5; TRBD2 aligns across 11 bases. The germline CDR1 and CDR2 sequences are ENHRY and SYGVKD. The trim removed 2 bases at V and 4 bases at J, leaving 3 bases unmatched. The CDR3 length is 15 residues. CDR3 bases: TGTGCCATCAGTGAGAACCTAGCGGGAGGAGAGACCCAGTACTTC. Its translation: CAISENLAGGETQYF.

This clonotype was seen repeatedly, ten times or more. The J gene is TRBJ2-1, the V gene TRBV5-1; a possible D gene is TRBD1 (8 bases). From germline, CDR1 is SGHRS and CDR2 YFSETQ. V gave up 0 bases and J gave up 6 bases, with 16 bases separating them. This CDR3 comprises 16 residues. The CDR3 bases are TGCGCCAGCAGCTTGGCCGGGGGGACAGGTATCAATGAGCAGTTCTTC. It codes for CASSLAGGTGINEQFF.